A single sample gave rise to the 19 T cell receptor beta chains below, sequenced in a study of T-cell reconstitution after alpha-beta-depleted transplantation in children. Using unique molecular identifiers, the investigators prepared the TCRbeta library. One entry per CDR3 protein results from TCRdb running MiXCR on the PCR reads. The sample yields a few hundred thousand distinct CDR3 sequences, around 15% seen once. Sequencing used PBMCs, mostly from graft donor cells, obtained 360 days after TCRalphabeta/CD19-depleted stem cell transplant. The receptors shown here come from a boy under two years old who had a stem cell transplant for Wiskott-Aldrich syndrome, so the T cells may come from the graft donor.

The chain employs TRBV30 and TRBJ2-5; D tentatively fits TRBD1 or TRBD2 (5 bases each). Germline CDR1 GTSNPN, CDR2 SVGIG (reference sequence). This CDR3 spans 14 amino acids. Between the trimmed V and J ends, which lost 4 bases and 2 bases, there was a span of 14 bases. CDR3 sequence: CAWKEAGWQETQYF. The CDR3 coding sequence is TGTGCCTGGAAGGAGGCAGGGTGGCAAGAGACCCAGTACTTC. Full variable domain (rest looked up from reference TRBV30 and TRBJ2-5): SQTIHQWPATLVQPVGSPLSLECTVEGTSNPNLYWYRQAAGRGLQLLFYSVGIGQISSEVPQNLSASRPQDRQFILSSKKLLLSDSGFYLCAWKEAGWQETQYFGPGTRLLVL.

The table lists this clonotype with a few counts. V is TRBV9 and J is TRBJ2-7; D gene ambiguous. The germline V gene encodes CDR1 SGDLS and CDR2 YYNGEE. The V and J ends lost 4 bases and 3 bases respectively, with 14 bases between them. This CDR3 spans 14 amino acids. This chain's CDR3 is CASSPRSSFYEQYF. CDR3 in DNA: TGTGCCAGCAGCCCCCGTTCCAGCTTCTACGAGCAGTACTTC.

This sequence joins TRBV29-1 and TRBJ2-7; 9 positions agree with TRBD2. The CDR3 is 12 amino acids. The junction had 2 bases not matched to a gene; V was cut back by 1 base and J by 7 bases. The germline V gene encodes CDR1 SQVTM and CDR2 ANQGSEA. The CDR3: CSVEVAGGEQYF. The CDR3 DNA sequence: TGCAGCGTTGAAGTCGCGGGGGGGGAGCAGTACTTC.

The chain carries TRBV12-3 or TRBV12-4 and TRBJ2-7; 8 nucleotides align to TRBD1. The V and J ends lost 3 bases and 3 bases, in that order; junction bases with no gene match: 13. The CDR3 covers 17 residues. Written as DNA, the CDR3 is TGTGCCAGCAGTTTTTTTTATCCCCGGGACAGGCACTACGAGCAGTACTTC. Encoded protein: CASSFFYPRDRHYEQYF.

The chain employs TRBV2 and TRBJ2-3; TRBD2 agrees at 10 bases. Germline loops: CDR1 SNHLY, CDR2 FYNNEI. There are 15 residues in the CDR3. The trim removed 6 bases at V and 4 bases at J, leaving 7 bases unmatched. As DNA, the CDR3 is TGTGCCAGCAGGGAGGGACTAGCGCAATCAGATACGCAGTATTTT. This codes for CASREGLAQSDTQYF.

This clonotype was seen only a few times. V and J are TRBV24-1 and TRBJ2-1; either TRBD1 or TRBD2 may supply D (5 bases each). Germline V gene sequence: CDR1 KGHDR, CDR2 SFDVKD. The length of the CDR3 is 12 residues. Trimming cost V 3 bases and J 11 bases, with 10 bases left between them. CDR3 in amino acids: CATSDPGPKQFF. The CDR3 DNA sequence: TGTGCCACCAGTGATCCGGGACCCAAGCAGTTCTTC.

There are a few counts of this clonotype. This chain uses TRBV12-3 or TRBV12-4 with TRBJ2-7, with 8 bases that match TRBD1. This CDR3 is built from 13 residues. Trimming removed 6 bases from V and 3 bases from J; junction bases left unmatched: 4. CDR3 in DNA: TGTGCCAGCAGACGACAGGGGTTCTACGAGCAGTACTTC. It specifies CASRRQGFYEQYF.

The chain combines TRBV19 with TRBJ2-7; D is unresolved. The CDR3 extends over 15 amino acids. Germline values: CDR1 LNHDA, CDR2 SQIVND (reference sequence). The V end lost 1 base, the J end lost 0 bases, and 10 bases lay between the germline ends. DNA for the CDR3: TGTGCCAGTAGTATAGCGGGCCTTCCCTCCTACGAGCAGTACTTC. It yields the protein CASSIAGLPSYEQYF.

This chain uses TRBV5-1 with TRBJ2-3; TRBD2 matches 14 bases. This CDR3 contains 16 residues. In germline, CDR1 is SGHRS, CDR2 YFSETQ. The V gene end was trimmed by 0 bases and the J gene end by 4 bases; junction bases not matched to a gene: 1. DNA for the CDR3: TGCGCCAGCAGCTTGGTGGGACTAGCGGGAGCAGATACGCAGTATTTT. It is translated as CASSLVGLAGADTQYF.

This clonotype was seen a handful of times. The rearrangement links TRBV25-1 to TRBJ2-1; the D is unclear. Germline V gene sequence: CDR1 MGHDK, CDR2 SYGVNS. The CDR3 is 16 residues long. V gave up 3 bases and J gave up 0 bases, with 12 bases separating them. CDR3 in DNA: TGTGCCAGCAGTGATGGAACAGTCACCTCCTACAATGAGCAGTTCTTC. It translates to CASSDGTVTSYNEQFF. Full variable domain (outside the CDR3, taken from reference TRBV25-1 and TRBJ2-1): EADIYQTPRYLVIGTGKKITLECSQTMGHDKMYWYQQDPGMELHLIHYSYGVNSTEKGDLSSESTVSRIRTEHFPLTLESARPSHTSQYLCASSDGTVTSYNEQFFGPGTRLTVL.

CDR3 protein: CASSFKGVNTGELFF. CDR3 sequence (DNA): TGTGCCAGCAGTTTTAAGGGTGTCAACACCGGGGAGCTGTTTTTT. The rearrangement uses TRBV12-3 or TRBV12-4 and TRBJ2-2, with D hard to call. V was pared by 3 bases and J by 2 bases, with 10 bases between. The CDR3 covers 15 residues.

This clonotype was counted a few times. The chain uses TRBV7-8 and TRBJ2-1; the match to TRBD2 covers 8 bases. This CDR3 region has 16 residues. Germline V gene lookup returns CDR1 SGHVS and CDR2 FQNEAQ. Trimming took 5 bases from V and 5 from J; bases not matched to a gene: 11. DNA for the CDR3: TGTGCCAGCAGCCGAAGCGGCGGGGGGTGGAACAATGAGCAGTTCTTC. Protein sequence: CASSRSGGGWNNEQFF.

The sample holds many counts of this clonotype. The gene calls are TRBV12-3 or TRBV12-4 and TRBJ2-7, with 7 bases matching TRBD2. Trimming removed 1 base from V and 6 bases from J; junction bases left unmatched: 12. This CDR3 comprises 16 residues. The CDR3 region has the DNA TGTGCCAGCAGTTTAGTCGCTTCCGGACCGGGGGGCGAGCAGTACTTC. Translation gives CASSLVASGPGGEQYF.

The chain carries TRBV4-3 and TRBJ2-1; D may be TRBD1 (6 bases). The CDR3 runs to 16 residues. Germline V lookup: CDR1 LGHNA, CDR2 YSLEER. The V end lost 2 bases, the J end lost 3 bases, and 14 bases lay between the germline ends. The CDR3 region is CASSQYRDPFYNEQFF. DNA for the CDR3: TGCGCCAGCAGCCAATACAGGGACCCTTTCTACAATGAGCAGTTCTTC.

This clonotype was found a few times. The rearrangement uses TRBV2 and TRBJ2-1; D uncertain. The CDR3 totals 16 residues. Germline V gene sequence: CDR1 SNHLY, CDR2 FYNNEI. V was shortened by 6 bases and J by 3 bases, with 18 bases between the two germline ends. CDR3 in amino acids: CASSDPWVGIYNEQFF. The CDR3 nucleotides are TGTGCCAGCAGCGACCCTTGGGTTGGGATCTACAATGAGCAGTTCTTC.

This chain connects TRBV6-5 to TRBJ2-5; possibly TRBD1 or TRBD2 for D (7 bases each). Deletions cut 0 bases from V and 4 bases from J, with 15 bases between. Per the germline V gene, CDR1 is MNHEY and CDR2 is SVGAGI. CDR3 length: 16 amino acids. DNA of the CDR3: TGTGCCAGCAGTTACTCGGGGAGGGGGCGAGGAGAGACCCAGTACTTC. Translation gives CASSYSGRGRGETQYF.

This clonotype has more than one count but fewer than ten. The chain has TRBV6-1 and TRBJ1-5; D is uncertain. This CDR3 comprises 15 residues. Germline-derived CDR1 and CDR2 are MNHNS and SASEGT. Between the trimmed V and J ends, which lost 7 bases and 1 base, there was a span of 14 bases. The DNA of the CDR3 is TGTGCCAGCAAAGGTTCCGGAGGAAGCAATCAGCCCCAGCATTTT. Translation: CASKGSGGSNQPQHF.

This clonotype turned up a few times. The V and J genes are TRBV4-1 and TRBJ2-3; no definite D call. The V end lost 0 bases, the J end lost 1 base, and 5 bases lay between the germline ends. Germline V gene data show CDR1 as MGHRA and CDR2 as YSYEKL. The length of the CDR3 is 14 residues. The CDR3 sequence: CASSQDPRTDTQYF. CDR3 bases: TGCGCCAGCAGCCAAGATCCCCGCACAGATACGCAGTATTTT.

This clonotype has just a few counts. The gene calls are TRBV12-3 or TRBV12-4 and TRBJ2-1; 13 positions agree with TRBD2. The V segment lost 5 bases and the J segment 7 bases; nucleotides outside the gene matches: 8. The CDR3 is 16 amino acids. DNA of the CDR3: TGTGCCAGCAGTCCTCTACTAGCGGGAGGGCGAAATGAGCAGTTCTTC. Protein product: CASSPLLAGGRNEQFF.